This TCR beta chain originates from a study of T cell repertoires in cytomegalovirus infection. Study-level background: CMV epitopes, recently identified HLA-C-restricted and well-studied HLA-B-restricted, were used. It can be stated that public TCR beta signatures indicated CMV infection as well as a matching HLA type. General observations from the study: Cumulative public TCR beta family frequency identified carriers of CMV plus the relevant HLA. HLA-C-restricted CMV-specific TCR beta clonotypes were dominant in the ex vivo response.

The CDR3 has 15 residues. V lost 2 bases and J lost 4, with 11 bases in between. TCRdb itself ran the reads through MiXCR, one entry per CDR3 protein. The repertoire has about 890,000 distinct CDR3 sequences, more than 25% of them found once; the top ten carry around 15%. Details on this clonotype: Its antigen is undetermined.

V is TRBV12-3 or TRBV12-4 and J is TRBJ1-4, with D tentatively TRBD1 (6 bases). The sequences come from cultured CD8+ T cells from PBMCs, collected from culture after CMV antigen stimulation. The clonotype comes from a human donor in good health (CMV status not recorded). Some clones in this sample may be carry-over from other donors' samples. For the CDR3, the DNA is TGTGCCAGCAGTTTATACAGGGCCGTTAATGAAAAACTGTTTTTT. Translating gives CASSLYRAVNEKLFF.